Below are 25 T cell receptor beta chains sequenced from a single sample in a study of cytomegalovirus exposure and HLA in healthy donors (dated by TCRdb to the late 2010s). Library preparation employed the immunoSEQ multiplex PCR assay. Sourced from immuneACCESS, this table was stored by TCRdb with only in-frame sequences that have V and J called. A share of the clones is absent; for the studies checked, an unresolved V gene accounts for under half, and the remainder has no known explanation. Present in this sample are about 120,000 clones, over 65% of which were seen just once. The ten largest clones capture approximately 2.3% of the sample. Material: PBMCs. The receptors were gathered from a woman in her 30s in good health and CMV-seronegative.

This clone was seen at least ten times. The chain links TRBV6-6 to TRBJ2-2; D might be TRBD1 (6 bases). The length of the CDR3 is 12 residues. The V end was cut by 7 bases, the J end by 6 bases, with 9 bases between. Germline V lookup: CDR1 MNHNY, CDR2 SVGAGI (reference sequence). This chain's CDR3 is CASKAGAGELFF. In DNA form, the CDR3 reads TGTGCCAGCAAAGCAGGGGCCGGGGAGCTGTTTTTT.

This sequence joins TRBV7-9 and TRBJ2-2; maybe TRBD2 (5 bases). Trimming left V 3 bases short and J 15 bases short, with 14 bases between. Germline V gives CDR1 SEHNR, CDR2 FQNEAQ (reference sequence). The CDR3 is 12 amino acids. CDR3 bases: TGTGCCAGCAGCTTTCAACCGGGAAGGGTGTTTTTT. Its protein product is CASSFQPGRVFF.

The chain is built from TRBV29-1 and TRBJ1-1, with D hard to call. V was cut by 4 bases and J by 7 bases, with 7 bases left in between. The length of the CDR3 is 10 residues. The V gene's germline CDR1 is SQVTM and CDR2 ANQGSEA. The CDR3 loop is CSVVQFEAFF. CDR3 sequence (DNA): TGCAGCGTTGTACAATTTGAAGCTTTCTTT.

This chain uses TRBV6-1 with TRBJ1-2; 7 positions match TRBD1. J gave up 0 bases and V 6 bases, and 7 bases lay outside the gene matches. There are 15 residues in the CDR3. CDR1 is MNHNS and CDR2 is SASEGT in the germline V gene. CDR3 in DNA: TGTGCCAGCAGGGGGACAGTCCTTGCTAACTATGGCTACACCTTC. Protein product: CASRGTVLANYGYTF.

The J gene is TRBJ2-1, the V gene TRBV2; the D is unclear. Germline V gives CDR1 SNHLY, CDR2 FYNNEI. V was shortened by 6 bases and J by 7 bases, with 13 bases between the two germline ends. The length of the CDR3 is 13 residues. The CDR3 nucleotides are TGTGCCAGCAGGGGTCGAGGTGGTAATGAGCAGTTCTTC. The encoded protein is CASRGRGGNEQFF.

This chain connects TRBV6-1 to TRBJ2-1; TRBD2 matches 9 bases. The germline V gene has CDR1 MNHNS and CDR2 SASEGT. The CDR3 contains 16 residues. J lost 2 bases, V lost 1 base, and 3 bases had no gene match. The CDR3 reads CASSEVLAGAYNEQFF. The DNA for the CDR3 is TGTGCCAGCAGTGAAGTTTTAGCGGGGGCCTACAATGAGCAGTTCTTC.

The chain links TRBV4-2 to TRBJ2-1, with 16 bases that match TRBD2. The trim removed 1 base at V and 14 bases at J, leaving 8 bases unmatched. This CDR3 comprises 16 residues. Germline V gene sequence: CDR1 LGHNA, CDR2 YNFKEQ. CDR3 loop: CASSQGMGLAGGEEFF. CDR3 sequence (DNA): TGTGCCAGCAGCCAAGGAATGGGACTAGCGGGGGGGGAGGAGTTCTTC.

The CDR3 coding sequence is TGTGCCAGCAGCTTGGGGGCCAGGGCCCCCACTGAAGCTTTCTTT. Residues: CASSLGARAPTEAFF. The chain employs TRBV5-6 and TRBJ1-1; a weak D match, TRBD1 (5 bases). Germline assignment: CDR1 SGHDT and CDR2 YYEEEE. Trimming removed 0 bases at V and 4 bases at J, with 13 bases between. This CDR3 region has 15 residues.

The chain links TRBV6-1 to TRBJ2-3, with 8 bases aligning to TRBD1. The germline CDR1 and CDR2 sequences are MNHNS and SASEGT. The CDR3 has 15 residues. The V gene end was trimmed by 8 bases and the J gene end by 4 bases; junction bases not matched to a gene: 11. In DNA, the CDR3 is TGTGCCAGCGGGGCCGATGCAGGGGGCTCAGATACGCAGTATTTT. This translates into CASGADAGGSDTQYF.

The rearrangement uses TRBV5-6 and TRBJ2-6, with D possibly matching TRBD1 (6 bases). Germline CDR1 SGHDT, CDR2 YYEEEE. V was pared by 1 base and J by 0 bases, with 14 bases between. The CDR3 has 18 residues. CDR3 nucleotides: TGTGCCAGCAGCTTGCGGACAGCCAGGGGCTCTGGGGCCAACGTCCTGACTTTC. Its translation is CASSLRTARGSGANVLTF.

The rearrangement links TRBV6-4 to TRBJ2-5; D is unclear. Germline values: CDR1 MRHNA, CDR2 SNTAGT. The CDR3 is 13 amino acids. The germline V and J ends were trimmed by 6 bases and 5 bases, with 13 bases remaining between them. The CDR3: CASSRVPYETQYF. DNA for the CDR3: TGTGCCAGCAGCCGGGTTCCGTATGAGACCCAGTACTTC.

V is TRBV11-3 and J is TRBJ1-6, with TRBD1 as a possible D gene (6 bases). This CDR3 has 18 residues. Trimming removed 2 bases from V and 0 bases from J, with 14 bases in between. From germline, CDR1 is SGHNT and CDR2 YENEEA. CDR3 nucleotides: TGTGCCAGCAGCTTATTTGGGGGCCGGAGCTCCTATAATTCACCCCTCCACTTT. Translating it yields CASSLFGGRSSYNSPLHF.

CDR3 sequence (DNA): TGCGCCAGCAGCCAAACCCACAGCACCTCTGGAAACACCATATATTTT. Translated, it gives CASSQTHSTSGNTIYF. The V and J genes are TRBV4-1 and TRBJ1-3; D gene ambiguous. The ends were cut back, 2 bases at V and 0 bases at J, with 11 bases in the middle. The CDR3 has 16 residues. The germline CDR1 and CDR2 sequences are MGHRA and YSYEKL.

This clone was counted between two and nine times. J is TRBJ1-2 and V is TRBV5-5, with D perhaps TRBD1 (5 bases). V lost 1 base and J lost 7, with 14 bases in between. The length of the CDR3 is 14 residues. Germline CDR1 reads SGHKS; CDR2 reads YYEKEE (reference sequence). The CDR3 DNA reads as TGTGCCAGCAGCTTGTTCCAGCAGGGTTCTGGCTACACCTTC. Translating gives CASSLFQQGSGYTF.

V usage is TRBV5-1 and J usage is TRBJ2-1; 11 bases match TRBD2. CDR3 length: 15 residues. Per germline, CDR1 SGHRS and CDR2 YFSETQ. Germline trimming cut 1 base from V and 8 bases from J; bases unmatched to any gene: 5. The DNA for the CDR3 is TGCGCCAGCAGCTTGATAACTAGCGGGGGCGATGAGCAGTTCTTC. This sequence encodes CASSLITSGGDEQFF.

The rearrangement joins TRBV2 to TRBJ2-3; D is uncertain. The length of the CDR3 is 12 residues. The germline V gene encodes CDR1 SNHLY and CDR2 FYNNEI. The V gene lost 5 bases and the J gene lost 5 bases, with 8 bases spanning the gap. CDR3 protein: CASSTLRDTQYF. In nucleotides, the CDR3 is TGTGCCAGCAGTACTTTACGAGATACGCAGTATTTT. The whole variable domain, filled in from reference TRBV2 and TRBJ2-3, reads EPEVTQTPSHQVTQMGQEVILRCVPISNHLYFYWYRQILGQKVEFLVSFYNNEISEKSEIFDDQFSVERPDGSNFTLKIRSTKLEDSAMYFCASSTLRDTQYFGPGTRLTVL.

The rearrangement uses TRBV10-3 and TRBJ2-2, with no clear D. The germline V gene encodes CDR1 ENHRY and CDR2 SYGVKD. V lost 1 base, J lost 11 bases, and 11 bases lay in between. The CDR3 spans 13 residues. The CDR3: CAISEWLRPELFF. The CDR3 DNA reads TGTGCCATCAGTGAGTGGTTGAGGCCTGAGCTGTTTTTT.

The chain links TRBV4-2 to TRBJ1-4; D unclear. The CDR3 length is 14 residues. V lost 4 bases and J 4 bases, leaving 10 bases between the germline ends. Germline CDR1 LGHNA, CDR2 YNFKEQ. The CDR3 DNA sequence: TGTGCCAGCAGCCGGGCGATGGATAATGAAAAACTGTTTTTT. Its translation: CASSRAMDNEKLFF.

The chain employs TRBV18 and TRBJ1-3; D is unresolved. CDR1 and CDR2 from the germline V gene are KGHSH and LQKENI. The CDR3 spans 13 residues. V lost 4 bases and J lost 4, with 8 bases in between. The CDR3, as DNA: TGTGCCAGCTCACAGGGAGTAGGAAACACCATATATTTT. It codes for CASSQGVGNTIYF.

The chain is built from TRBV5-6 and TRBJ2-7; possibly TRBD2 for D (5 bases). From germline, CDR1 is SGHDT and CDR2 YYEEEE. Trimming stripped 2 bases from V and 5 bases from J, with 14 bases between. The length of the CDR3 is 14 residues. The CDR3 reads CASSFWESVHEQYF. The CDR3 DNA reads as TGTGCCAGCAGCTTCTGGGAGTCGGTCCACGAGCAGTACTTC.

The V call is TRBV9, the J call TRBJ2-1; 8 nucleotides align to TRBD1. The CDR3 loop spans 15 amino acids. Looked up from germline, CDR1 is SGDLS and CDR2 is YYNGEE. Unmatched junction bases numbered 2, after V lost 1 base and J lost 2 bases. Here the CDR3 DNA reads TGTGCCAGCAGCGTAAGACAGGGGACCTACAATGAGCAGTTCTTC. This codes for CASSVRQGTYNEQFF.

This clone was recorded once. The rearrangement uses TRBV6-7 and TRBJ2-7, with a tentative D call TRBD1 (5 bases). TRBV6-7 is an ORF, and what it does is uncertain. The V and J ends lost 7 bases and 2 bases respectively, with 18 bases between them. This CDR3 spans 15 amino acids. CDR3: CASIPRGQAPYEQYF. DNA of the CDR3: TGTGCCAGCATCCCAAGGGGCCAAGCCCCCTACGAGCAGTACTTC.

CDR3 residues: CASSVGDRGEQPQHF. DNA for the CDR3: TGTGCCAGCAGCGTAGGGGACAGGGGGGAACAGCCCCAGCATTTT. The J gene is TRBJ1-5, the V gene TRBV9; 11 bases map to TRBD1. V lost 0 bases and J lost 7; bases outside the gene matches: 3. Looked up from germline, CDR1 is SGDLS and CDR2 is YYNGEE. The CDR3 contains 15 residues.

The sample holds one count of this clone. The chain recombines TRBV7-9 with TRBJ1-3; 7 nucleotides line up with TRBD1. Unmatched junction bases numbered 5, after V lost 4 bases and J lost 2 bases. This CDR3 is built from 15 residues. CDR1 and CDR2 from the germline V gene are SEHNR and FQNEAQ (reference sequence). The CDR3 sequence is CASSSPGTAGNTIYF. The CDR3 DNA follows: TGTGCCAGCAGCTCCCCCGGGACAGCTGGAAACACCATATATTTT.

This chain links TRBV7-9 with TRBJ2-1; D possibly corresponds to TRBD2 (5 bases). V lost 0 bases to trimming and J lost 3 bases, with 9 bases between them. CDR3 size: 15 residues. Germline CDR1 SEHNR, CDR2 FQNEAQ (reference sequence). The CDR3 here is CASSLAGVRYNEQFF. The CDR3 DNA sequence: TGTGCCAGCAGCTTAGCGGGAGTCCGCTACAATGAGCAGTTCTTC.